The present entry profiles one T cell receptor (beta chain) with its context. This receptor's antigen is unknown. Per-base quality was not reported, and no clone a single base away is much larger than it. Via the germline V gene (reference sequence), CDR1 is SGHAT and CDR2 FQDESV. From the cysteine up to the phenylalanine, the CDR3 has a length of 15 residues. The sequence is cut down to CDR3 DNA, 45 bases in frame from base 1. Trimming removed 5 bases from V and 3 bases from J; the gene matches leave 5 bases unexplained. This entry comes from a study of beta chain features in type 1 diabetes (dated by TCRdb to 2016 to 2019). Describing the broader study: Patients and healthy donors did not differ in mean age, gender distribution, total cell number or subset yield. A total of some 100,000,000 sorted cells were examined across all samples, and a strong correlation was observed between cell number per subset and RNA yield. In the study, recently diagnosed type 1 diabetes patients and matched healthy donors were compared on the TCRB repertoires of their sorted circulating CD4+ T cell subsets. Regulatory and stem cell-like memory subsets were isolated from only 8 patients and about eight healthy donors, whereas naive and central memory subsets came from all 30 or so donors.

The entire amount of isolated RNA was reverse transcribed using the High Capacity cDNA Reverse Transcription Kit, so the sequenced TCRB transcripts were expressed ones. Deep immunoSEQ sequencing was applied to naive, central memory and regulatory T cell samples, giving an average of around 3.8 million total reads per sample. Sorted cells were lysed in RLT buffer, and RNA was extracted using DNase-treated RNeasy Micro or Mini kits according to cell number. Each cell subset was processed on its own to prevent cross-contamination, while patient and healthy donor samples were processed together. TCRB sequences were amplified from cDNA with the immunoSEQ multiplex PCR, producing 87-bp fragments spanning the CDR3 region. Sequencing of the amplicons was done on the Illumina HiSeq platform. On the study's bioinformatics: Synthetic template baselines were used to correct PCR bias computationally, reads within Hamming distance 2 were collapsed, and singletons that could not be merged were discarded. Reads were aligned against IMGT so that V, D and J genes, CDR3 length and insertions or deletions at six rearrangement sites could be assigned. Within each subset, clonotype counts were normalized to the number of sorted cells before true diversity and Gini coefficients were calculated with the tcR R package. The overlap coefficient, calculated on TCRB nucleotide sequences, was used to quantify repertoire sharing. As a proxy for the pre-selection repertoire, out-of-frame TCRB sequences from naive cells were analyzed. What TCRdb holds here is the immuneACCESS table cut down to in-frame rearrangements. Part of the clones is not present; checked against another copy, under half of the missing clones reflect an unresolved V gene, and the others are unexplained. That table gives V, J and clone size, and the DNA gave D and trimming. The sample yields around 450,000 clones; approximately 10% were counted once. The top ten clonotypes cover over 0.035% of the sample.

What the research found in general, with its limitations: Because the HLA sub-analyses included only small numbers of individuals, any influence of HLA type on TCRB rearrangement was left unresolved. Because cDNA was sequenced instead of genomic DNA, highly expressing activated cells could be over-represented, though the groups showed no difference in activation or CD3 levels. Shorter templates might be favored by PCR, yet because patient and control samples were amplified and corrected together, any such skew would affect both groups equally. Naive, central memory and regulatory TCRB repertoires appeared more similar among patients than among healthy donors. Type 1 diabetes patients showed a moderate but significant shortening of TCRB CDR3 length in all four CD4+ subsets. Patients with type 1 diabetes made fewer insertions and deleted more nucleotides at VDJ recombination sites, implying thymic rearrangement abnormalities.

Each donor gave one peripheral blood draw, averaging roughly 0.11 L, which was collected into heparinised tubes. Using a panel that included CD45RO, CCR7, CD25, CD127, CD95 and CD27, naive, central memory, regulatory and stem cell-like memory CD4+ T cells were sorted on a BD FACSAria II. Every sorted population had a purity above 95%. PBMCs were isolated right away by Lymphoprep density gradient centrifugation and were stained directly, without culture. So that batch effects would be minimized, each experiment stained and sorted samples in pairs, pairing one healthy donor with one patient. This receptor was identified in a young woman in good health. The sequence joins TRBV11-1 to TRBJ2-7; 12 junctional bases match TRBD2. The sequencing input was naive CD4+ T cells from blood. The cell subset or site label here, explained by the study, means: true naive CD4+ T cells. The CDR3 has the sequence CASSPALAGGYEQYF. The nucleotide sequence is TGTGCCAGCAGCCCAGCACTAGCGGGAGGCTACGAGCAGTACTTC.